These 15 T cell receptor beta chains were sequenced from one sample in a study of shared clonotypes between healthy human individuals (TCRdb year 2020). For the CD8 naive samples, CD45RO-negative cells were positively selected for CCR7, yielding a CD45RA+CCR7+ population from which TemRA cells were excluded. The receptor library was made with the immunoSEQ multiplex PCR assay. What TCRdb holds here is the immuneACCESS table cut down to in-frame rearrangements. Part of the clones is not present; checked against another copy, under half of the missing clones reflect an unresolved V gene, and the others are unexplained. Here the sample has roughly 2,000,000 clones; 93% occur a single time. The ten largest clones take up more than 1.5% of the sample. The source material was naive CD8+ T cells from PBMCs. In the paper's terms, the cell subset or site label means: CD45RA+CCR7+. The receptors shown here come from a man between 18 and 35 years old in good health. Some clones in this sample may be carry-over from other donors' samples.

CDR3 bases: TGTGCCATCAGTCCGGGACTAGCGGGGGTAGCCAAAAACATTCAGTACTTC. This sequence encodes CAISPGLAGVAKNIQYF. The chain has TRBV10-3 and TRBJ2-4, with 14 bases lining up with TRBD2. After removal of 5 bases from V and 0 bases from J, the junction contained 3 bases not matched to a gene. CDR1 is ENHRY and CDR2 is SYGVKD in the germline V gene. The CDR3 is made up of 17 amino acids.

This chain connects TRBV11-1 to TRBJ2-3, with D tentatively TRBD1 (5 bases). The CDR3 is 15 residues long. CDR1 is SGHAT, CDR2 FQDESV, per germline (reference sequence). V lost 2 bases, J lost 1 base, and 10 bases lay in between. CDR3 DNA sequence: TGTGCCAGCAGCTTACAGGGCCATGGCACAGATACGCAGTATTTT. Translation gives CASSLQGHGTDTQYF.

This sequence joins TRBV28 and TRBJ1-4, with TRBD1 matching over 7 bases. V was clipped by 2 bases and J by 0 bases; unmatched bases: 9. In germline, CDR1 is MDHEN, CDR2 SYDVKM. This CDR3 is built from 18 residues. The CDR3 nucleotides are TGTGCCAGCAGTTTACTCCGACAGGGAATCGCAACTAATGAAAAACTGTTTTTT. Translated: CASSLLRQGIATNEKLFF.

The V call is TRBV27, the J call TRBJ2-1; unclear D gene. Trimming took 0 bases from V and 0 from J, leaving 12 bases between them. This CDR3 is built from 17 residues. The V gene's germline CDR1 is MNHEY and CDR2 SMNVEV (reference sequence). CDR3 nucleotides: TGTGCCAGCAGTTTATCGGGCCCTTTGGGCTCCTACAATGAGCAGTTCTTC. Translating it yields CASSLSGPLGSYNEQFF.

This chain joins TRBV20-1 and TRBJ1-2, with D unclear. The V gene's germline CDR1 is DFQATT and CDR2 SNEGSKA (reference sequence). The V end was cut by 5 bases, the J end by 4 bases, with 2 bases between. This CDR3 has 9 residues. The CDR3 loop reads CSAAYGYTF. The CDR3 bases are TGCAGTGCTGCCTATGGCTACACCTTC.

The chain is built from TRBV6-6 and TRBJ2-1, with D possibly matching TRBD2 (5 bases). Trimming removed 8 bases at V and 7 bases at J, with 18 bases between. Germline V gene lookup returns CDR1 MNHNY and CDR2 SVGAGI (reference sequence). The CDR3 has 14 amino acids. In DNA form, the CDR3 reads TGTGCCAGCGGGGAGACTGGGTTTGGTAATGAGCAGTTCTTC. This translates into CASGETGFGNEQFF.

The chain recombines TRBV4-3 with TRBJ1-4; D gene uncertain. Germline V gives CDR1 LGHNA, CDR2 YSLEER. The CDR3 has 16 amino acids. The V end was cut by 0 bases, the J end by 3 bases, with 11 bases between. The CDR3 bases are TGCGCCAGCAGCCAAGATTTGGACGGAGCTAATGAAAAACTGTTTTTT. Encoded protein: CASSQDLDGANEKLFF.

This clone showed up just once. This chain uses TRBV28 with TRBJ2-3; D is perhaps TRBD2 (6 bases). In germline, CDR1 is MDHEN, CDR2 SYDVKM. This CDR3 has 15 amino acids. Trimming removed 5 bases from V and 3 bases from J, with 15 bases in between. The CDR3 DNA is TGTGCCAGCAGTCAAACGGGACTGGCGACAGATACGCAGTATTTT. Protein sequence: CASSQTGLATDTQYF.

The CDR3 sequence: CASSLETRFETQYF. The CDR3 bases are TGTGCCAGCAGCTTAGAGACTAGGTTTGAGACCCAGTACTTC. The chain joins TRBV7-8 to TRBJ2-5; D may be TRBD2 (6 bases). The CDR3 has 14 residues. From germline, CDR1 is SGHVS and CDR2 FQNEAQ. V was cut by 1 base and J by 5 bases, with 11 bases left in between.

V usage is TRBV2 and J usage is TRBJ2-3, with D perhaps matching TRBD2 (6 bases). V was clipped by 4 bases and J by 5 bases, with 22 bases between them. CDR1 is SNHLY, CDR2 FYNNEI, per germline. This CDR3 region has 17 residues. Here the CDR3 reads CASSVVPAGRAGDTQYF. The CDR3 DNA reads TGTGCCAGCAGTGTTGTCCCAGCGGGCCGGGCTGGAGATACGCAGTATTTT.

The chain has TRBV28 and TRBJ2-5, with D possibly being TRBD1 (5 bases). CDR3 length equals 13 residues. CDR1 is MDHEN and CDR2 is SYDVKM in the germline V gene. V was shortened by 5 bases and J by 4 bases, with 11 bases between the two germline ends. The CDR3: CASSARQGETQYF. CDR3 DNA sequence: TGTGCCAGCAGTGCGCGTCAGGGAGAGACCCAGTACTTC.

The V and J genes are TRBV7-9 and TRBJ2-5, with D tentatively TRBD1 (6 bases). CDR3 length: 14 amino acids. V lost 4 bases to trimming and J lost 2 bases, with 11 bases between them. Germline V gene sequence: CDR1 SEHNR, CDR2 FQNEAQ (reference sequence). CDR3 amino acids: CASSSRQVQETQYF. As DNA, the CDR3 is TGTGCCAGCAGCTCCCGACAGGTTCAAGAGACCCAGTACTTC.

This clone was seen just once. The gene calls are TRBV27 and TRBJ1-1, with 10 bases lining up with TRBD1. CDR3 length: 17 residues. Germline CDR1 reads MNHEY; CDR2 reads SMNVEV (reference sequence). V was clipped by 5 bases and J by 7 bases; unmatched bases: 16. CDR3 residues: CASSLQFSTGTGDEAFF. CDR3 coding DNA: TGTGCCAGCAGTCTACAATTCTCAACTGGGACAGGGGATGAAGCTTTCTTT.

The CDR3: CASSLERSTDTQYF. Written as DNA, the CDR3 is TGCGCCAGCAGCTTGGAAAGGAGCACAGATACGCAGTATTTT. This chain connects TRBV5-1 to TRBJ2-3; D is ambiguous. The V gene lost 0 bases and the J gene lost 0 bases, with 5 bases spanning the gap. The CDR3 covers 14 residues. The germline CDR1 and CDR2 sequences are SGHRS and YFSETQ. Looking up the rest from reference TRBV5-1 and TRBJ2-3 gives the full variable domain: KAGVTQTPRYLIKTRGQQVTLSCSPISGHRSVSWYQQTPGQGLQFLFEYFSETQRNKGNFPGRFSGRQFSNSRSEMNVSTLELGDSALYLCASSLERSTDTQYFGPGTRLTVL.

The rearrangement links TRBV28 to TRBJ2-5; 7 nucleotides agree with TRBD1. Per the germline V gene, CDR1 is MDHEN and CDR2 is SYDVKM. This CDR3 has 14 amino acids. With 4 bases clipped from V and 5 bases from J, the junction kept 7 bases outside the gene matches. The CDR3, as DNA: TGTGCCAGCAGTTCTCGGGAACAGGGGGAGACCCAGTACTTC. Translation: CASSSREQGETQYF.